This T cell receptor (beta chain) was sequenced for a study of control samples from healthy donors and cancer patients. Measured with immunoSEQ multiplex PCR; TCRdb has only the in-frame clones, and not every one. The sample includes 20,000 to 25,000 clones, 85% seen only once; the top ten take 35% to 40%. This CDR3 region has 13 residues. V dropped 7 bases and J dropped 0 bases, with 4 bases sitting between them. Germline CDR1 and CDR2: LNHDA and SQIVND (reference sequence). V is TRBV19 and J is TRBJ2-6; no reliable D call. This clonotype originated in a man in his fifties or sixties with head and neck cancer. Sequencing was performed on PBMCs. This CDR3 reads CASTYSGANVLTF. In DNA, the CDR3 is TGTGCCAGTACCTACTCTGGGGCCAACGTCCTGACTTTC.